This T cell receptor beta chain came from a study of blood T cell repertoires in COVID-19. Study details: Collection of acute and convalescent COVID-19 samples took place in the United States, Italy and Spain. Sources were T cells, B-cell-depleted T cells, or PBMCs; the material itself was cDNA or gDNA.

In the study's own analysis: Nucleated cell counts were estimated from reference gene primer amplification. Libraries were prepared by immunoSEQ multiplex PCR; TCRdb keeps only in-frame clonotypes and omits some of them. The DNA was the basis for D and trimming; V, J and clone size are from that table. The data hold under 130,000 clones, with around 66% observed a single time. Comment on this clone: At one boundary the junction diverges from the germline segment, which might be a read error.

CDR1 is KGHDR and CDR2 is SFDVKD in the germline V gene. The CDR3 loop spans 16 amino acids. This sequence was found in a man aged 80 or over with acute or convalescent COVID-19. V usage is TRBV24-1 and J usage is TRBJ2-3; TRBD2 matches 10 bases. Sequencing was carried out using peripheral blood. The CDR3 DNA reads TGTGCCACAAGTGATCGAGCGGGAGGGCGGGGAGATACGCAGTATTTT. Translating gives CATSDRAGGRGDTQYF.